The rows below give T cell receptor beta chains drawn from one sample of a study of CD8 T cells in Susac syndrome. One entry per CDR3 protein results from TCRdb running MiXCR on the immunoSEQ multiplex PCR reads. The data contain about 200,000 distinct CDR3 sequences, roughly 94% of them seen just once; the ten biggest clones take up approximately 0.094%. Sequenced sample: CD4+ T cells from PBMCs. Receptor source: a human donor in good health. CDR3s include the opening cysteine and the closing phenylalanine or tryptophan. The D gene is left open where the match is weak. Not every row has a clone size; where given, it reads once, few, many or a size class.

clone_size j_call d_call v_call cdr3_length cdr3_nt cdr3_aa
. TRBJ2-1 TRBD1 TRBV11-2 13 TGTGCCAGCAGCTTACTGGGACAGGGGAAGCAGTTCTTC CASSLLGQGKQFF
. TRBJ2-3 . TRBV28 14 TGTGCCAGCAGCCCTCCTTCCCTCGCCGATACGCAGTATTTT CASSPPSLADTQYF
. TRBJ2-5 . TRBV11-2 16 TGTGCCAGCAGCCAGAATCGATTAGGGTCGGGAGAGACCCAGTACTTC CASSQNRLGSGETQYF
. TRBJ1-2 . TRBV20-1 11 TGCAGTGCTAGTAGGGGCGAAGGCTACACCTTC CSASRGEGYTF
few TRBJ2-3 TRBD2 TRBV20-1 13 TGCAGTGCTAGGCTAGCGGGGACAGATACGCAGTATTTT CSARLAGTDTQYF
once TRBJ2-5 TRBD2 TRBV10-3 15 TGTGCCATCAGCCGGGACTATAGTCCTCGGGAGACCCAGTACTTC CAISRDYSPRETQYF
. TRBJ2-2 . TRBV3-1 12 TGTGCCAGCAGCGGTATGGCCGGGGAGCTGTTTTTT CASSGMAGELFF
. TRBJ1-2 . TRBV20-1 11 TGCAGTGCTAGAGGGTTTAGTGGCTACACCTTC CSARGFSGYTF
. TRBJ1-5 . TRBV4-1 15 TGCGCCAGCAGCCAAGAGGGGGTCTTCGGGCAGCCCCAGCATTTT CASSQEGVFGQPQHF
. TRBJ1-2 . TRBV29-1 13 TGCAGCGTTGCTCCTCCTGGGGACTATGGCTACACCTTC CSVAPPGDYGYTF
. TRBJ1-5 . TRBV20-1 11 TGCAGTGCCCCTCATAATCAGCCCCAGCATTTT CSAPHNQPQHF
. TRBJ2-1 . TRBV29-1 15 TGCAGCGCCACCAGACTTGGAACGATATACAATGAGCAGTTCTTC CSATRLGTIYNEQFF
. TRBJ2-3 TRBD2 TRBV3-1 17 TGTGCCAGCAGCCAACTAGCGGGGGGACCTAGCACAGATACGCAGTATTTT CASSQLAGGPSTDTQYF
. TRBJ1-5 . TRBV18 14 TGTGCCAGCTCACCCCCGGGATCTCTGTCGCCCCAGCATTTT CASSPPGSLSPQHF
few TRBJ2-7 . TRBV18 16 TGTGCCAGCTCACCAAGGCTTACAGGGACCTCCTACGAGCAGTACTTC CASSPRLTGTSYEQYF
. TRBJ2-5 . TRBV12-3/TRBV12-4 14 TGTGCCAGCAGCCACTCTAGCGCCCAAGAGACCCAGTACTTC CASSHSSAQETQYF
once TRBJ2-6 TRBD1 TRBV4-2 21 TGTGCCAGCAGCCAAGATATTTTGGGGACAGGGGGACTATCTGGGGCCAACGTCCTGACTTTC CASSQDILGTGGLSGANVLTF
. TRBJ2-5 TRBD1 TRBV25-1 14 TGTGCCAGCAGTGGCTCGACAGGGTCAGAGACCCAGTACTTC CASSGSTGSETQYF
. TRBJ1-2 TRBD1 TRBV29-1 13 TGCAGCGTTGGCCTGGCAGGGGGCCATGGCTACACCTTC CSVGLAGGHGYTF
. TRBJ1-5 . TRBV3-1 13 TGTGCCAGCAGCCAAGATCGCCTCCAGCCCCAGCATTTT CASSQDRLQPQHF
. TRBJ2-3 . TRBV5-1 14 TGCGCCAGCAGCTCAGGGGCGCAGACAGATACGCAGTATTTT CASSSGAQTDTQYF
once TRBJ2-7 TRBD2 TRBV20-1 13 TGCAGTGCTAGGCGGGGGGCCCTCTACGAGCAGTACTTC CSARRGALYEQYF
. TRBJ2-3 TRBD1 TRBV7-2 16 TGTGCCAGCAGCCTGTTGACAGGGTGGAGCACAGATACGCAGTATTTT CASSLLTGWSTDTQYF
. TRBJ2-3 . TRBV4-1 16 TGCGCCAGCAGCCAAGAAGCGAGGACTCGGAGCGATACGCAGTATTTT CASSQEARTRSDTQYF
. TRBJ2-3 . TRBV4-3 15 TGCGCCAGCAGCCGTCAAACCTTAGGCACAGATACGCAGTATTTT CASSRQTLGTDTQYF
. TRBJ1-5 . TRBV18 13 TGTGCCAGCTCACCACCCTCATCGGGTCCCCAGCATTTT CASSPPSSGPQHF
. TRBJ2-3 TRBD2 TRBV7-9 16 TGTGCCAGCAGCCCCGGGACTAGCGGTACCACAGATACGCAGTATTTT CASSPGTSGTTDTQYF
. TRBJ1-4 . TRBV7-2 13 TGTGCCAGCAGCTCGTACAGGGAAGAAAAACTGTTTTTT CASSSYREEKLFF
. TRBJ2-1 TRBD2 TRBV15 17 TGTGCCACCAGCAGAGCCCTAGCGGGGAGCTCCTACAATGAGCAGTTCTTC CATSRALAGSSYNEQFF
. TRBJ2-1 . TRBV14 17 TGTGCCAGCAGCCAGGTAATGGGACAAAGCTCCTACAATGAGCAGTTCTTC CASSQVMGQSSYNEQFF
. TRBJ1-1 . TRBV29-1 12 TGCAGCGGGGGGGGCGCGAACACTGAAGCTTTCTTT CSGGGANTEAFF
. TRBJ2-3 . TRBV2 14 TGTGCCAGCAGTGATAGCGGTACCACAGATACGCAGTATTTT CASSDSGTTDTQYF
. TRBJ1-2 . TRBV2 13 TGTGCCAGCAATGCACAGGGTGACTATGGCTACACCTTC CASNAQGDYGYTF
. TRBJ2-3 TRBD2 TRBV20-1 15 TGCAGTGCTGGGGGACTAGCGGGATATGAAGATACGCAGTATTTT CSAGGLAGYEDTQYF
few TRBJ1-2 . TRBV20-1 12 TGCAGTGCTAGTGGTCACAGCTATGGCTACACCTTC CSASGHSYGYTF
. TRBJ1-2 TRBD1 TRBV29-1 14 TGCAGCGCTGAACCGGGACAGGGTACGGATGGCTACACCTTC CSAEPGQGTDGYTF
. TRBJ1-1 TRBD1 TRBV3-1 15 TGTGCCAGCAGCCAAGATTTGACAGGGGTACTCGACGCTTTCTTT CASSQDLTGVLDAFF
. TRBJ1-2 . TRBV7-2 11 TGTGCCAGCAGCTCCTCATATGGCTACACCTTC CASSSSYGYTF
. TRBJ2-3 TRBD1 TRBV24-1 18 TGTGCCACCAGTGACCCCGGGACAGGACCGACTAGCACAGATACGCAGTATTTT CATSDPGTGPTSTDTQYF